This T cell receptor (beta chain) is drawn from a study of Ad26.COV2.S vaccination and SARS-CoV-2 variants. Overall study context: Intramuscular Ad26.COV2.S at 5x10^10 or 1x10^11 viral particles.

Here immunoSEQ multiplex PCR was the method, and the copy in TCRdb shows in-frame clones only, minus some. Of 300,000 to 400,000 clones in the sample, about nine tenths were seen once. Treatment of the sample: roughly 20 received Ad26.COV2.S at low or high dose, single or two shots; about 5 received placebo; per-sample allocation not given. Specimens were obtained on day 63 following the first vaccine or placebo injection. An adult of 18-55 years in Boston served as donor. The CDR3 has 13 residues. Trimming stripped 3 bases from V and 4 bases from J, with 9 bases between. Germline V gene sequence: CDR1 LNHDA, CDR2 SQIVND (reference sequence).

The rearrangement joins TRBV19 to TRBJ1-2; D not resolved. The receptor's source is a person aged 18-65 years who received the Ad26.COV2.S COVID-19 vaccine or a placebo. The sequencing used peripheral blood, collected in a trial of Ad26.COV2.S vaccine versus placebo. The CDR3, as DNA: TGTGCCAGTAGTATGGGTCTCTCCTATGGCTACACCTTC. It is translated as CASSMGLSYGYTF.